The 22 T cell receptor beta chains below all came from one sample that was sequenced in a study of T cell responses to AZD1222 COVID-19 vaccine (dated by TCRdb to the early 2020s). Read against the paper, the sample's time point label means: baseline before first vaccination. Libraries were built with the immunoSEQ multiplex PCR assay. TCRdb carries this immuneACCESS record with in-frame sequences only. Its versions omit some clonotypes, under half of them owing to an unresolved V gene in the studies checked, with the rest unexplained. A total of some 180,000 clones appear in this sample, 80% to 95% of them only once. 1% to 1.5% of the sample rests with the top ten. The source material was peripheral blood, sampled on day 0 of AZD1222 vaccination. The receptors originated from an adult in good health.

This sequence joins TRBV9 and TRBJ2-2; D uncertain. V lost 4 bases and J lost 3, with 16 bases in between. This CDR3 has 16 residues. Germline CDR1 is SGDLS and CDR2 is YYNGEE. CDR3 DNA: TGTGCCAGCAGCCCCCGATTGGAGTCTTACACCGGGGAGCTGTTTTTT. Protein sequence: CASSPRLESYTGELFF.

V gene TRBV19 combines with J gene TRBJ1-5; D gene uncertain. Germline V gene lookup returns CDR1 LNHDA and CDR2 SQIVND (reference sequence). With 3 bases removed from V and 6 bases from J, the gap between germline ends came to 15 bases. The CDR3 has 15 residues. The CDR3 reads CASSIIPEKFQPQHF. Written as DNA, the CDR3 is TGTGCCAGTAGTATTATCCCCGAGAAGTTTCAGCCCCAGCATTTT.

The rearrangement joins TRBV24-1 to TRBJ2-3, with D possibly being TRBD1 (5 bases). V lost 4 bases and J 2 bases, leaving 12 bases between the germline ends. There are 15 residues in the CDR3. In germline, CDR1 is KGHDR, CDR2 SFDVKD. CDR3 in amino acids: CATSDRRDHTDTQYF. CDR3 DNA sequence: TGTGCCACCAGTGACCGCAGGGATCACACAGATACGCAGTATTTT.

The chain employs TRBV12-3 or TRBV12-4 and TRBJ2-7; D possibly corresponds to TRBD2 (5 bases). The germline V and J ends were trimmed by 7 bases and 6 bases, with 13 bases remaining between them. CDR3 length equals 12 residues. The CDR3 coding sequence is TGTGCCAGCACCCTGTACCGGGGCGAGCAGTACTTC. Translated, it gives CASTLYRGEQYF.

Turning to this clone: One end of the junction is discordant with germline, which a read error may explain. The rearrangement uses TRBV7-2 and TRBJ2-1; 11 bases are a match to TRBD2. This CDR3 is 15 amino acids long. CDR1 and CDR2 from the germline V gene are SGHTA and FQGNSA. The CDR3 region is CASSLAGGHYNEQFF. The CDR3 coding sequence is TGTGCCAGCAGCCTAGCGGGGGGACACTACAATGAGCAGTTCTTC.

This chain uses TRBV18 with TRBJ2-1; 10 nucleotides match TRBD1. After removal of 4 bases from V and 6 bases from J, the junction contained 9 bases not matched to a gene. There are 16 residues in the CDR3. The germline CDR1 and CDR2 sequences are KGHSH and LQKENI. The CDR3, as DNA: TGTGCCAGCTCACGACCGGGACAGGGGTTGGCCAATGAGCAGTTCTTC. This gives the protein CASSRPGQGLANEQFF.

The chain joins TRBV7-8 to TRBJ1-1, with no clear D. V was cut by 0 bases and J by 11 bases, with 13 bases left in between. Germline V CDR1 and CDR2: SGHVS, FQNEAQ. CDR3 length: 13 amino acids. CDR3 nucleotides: TGTGCCAGCAGCTTAGCGCACCTGGGCGCGGCTTTCTTT. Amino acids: CASSLAHLGAAFF.

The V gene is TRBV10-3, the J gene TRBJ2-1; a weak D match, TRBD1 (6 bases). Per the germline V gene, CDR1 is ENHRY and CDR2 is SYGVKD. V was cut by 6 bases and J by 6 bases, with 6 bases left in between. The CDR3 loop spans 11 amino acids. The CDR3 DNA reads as TGTGCCATCAGGGGGGCCAATGAGCAGTTCTTC. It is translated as CAIRGANEQFF.

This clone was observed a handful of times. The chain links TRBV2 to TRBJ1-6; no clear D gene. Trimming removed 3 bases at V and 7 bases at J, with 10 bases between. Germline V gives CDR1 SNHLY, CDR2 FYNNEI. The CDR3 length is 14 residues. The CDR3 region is CASSEQLPNSPLHF. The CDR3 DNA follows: TGTGCCAGCAGTGAGCAGCTTCCCAATTCACCCCTCCACTTT.

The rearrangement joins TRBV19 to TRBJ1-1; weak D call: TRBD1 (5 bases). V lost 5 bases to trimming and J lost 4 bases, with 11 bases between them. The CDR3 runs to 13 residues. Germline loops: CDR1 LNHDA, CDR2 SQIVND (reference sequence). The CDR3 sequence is CASSYGGSTEAFF. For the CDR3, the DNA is TGTGCCAGTAGTTACGGGGGTTCCACTGAAGCTTTCTTT.

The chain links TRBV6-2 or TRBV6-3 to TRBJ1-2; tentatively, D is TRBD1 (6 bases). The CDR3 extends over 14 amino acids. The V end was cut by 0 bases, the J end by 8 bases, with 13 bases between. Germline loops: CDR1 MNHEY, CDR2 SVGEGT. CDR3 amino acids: CASSYSVVRGGYTF. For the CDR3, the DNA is TGTGCCAGCAGTTACTCGGTAGTCAGGGGAGGCTACACCTTC.

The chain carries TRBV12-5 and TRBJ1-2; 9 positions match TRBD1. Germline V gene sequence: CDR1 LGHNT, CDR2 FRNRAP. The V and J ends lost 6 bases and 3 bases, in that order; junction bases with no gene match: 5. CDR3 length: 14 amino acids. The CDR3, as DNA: TGTGCTAGTGGGGTCGACAGGGGGTACTATGGCTACACCTTC. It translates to CASGVDRGYYGYTF.

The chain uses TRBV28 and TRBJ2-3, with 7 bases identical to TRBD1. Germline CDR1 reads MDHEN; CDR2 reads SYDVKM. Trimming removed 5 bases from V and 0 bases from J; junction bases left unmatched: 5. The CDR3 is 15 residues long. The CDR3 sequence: CASSPWDRSTDTQYF. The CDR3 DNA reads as TGTGCCAGCAGTCCATGGGACAGAAGCACAGATACGCAGTATTTT.

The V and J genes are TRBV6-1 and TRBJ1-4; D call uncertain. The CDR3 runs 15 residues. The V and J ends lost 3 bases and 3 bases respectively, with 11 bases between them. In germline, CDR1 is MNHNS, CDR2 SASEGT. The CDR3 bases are TGTGCCAGCAGTGAGACCCAGTCGGCTAATGAAAAACTGTTTTTT. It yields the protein CASSETQSANEKLFF.

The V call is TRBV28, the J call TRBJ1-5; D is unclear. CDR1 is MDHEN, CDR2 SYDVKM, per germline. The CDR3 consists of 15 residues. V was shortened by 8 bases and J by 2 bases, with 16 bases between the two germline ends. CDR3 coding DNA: TGTGCCAGCCAGACGGCGGGTAGAGGCAATCAGCCCCAGCATTTT. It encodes CASQTAGRGNQPQHF.

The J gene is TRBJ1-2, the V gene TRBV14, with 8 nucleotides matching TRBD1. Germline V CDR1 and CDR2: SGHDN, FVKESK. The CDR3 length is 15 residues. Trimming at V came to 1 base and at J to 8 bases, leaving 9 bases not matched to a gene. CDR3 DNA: TGTGCCAGCAGCCAAGGCGTTCAGGGGGCGTTGGGCTACACCTTC. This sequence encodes CASSQGVQGALGYTF.

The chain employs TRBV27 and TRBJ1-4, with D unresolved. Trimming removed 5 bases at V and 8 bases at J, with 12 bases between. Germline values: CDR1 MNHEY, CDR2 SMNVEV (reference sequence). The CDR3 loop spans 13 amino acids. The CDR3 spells CASSRREGEKLFF. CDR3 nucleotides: TGTGCCAGCAGTCGGAGGGAGGGCGAAAAACTGTTTTTT.

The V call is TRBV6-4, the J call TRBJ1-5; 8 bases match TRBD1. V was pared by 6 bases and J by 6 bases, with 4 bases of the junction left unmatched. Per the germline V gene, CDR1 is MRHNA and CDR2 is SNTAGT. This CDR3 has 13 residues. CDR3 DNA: TGTGCCAGCAGCCCGGACAGGGCTCAGCCCCAGCATTTT. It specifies CASSPDRAQPQHF.

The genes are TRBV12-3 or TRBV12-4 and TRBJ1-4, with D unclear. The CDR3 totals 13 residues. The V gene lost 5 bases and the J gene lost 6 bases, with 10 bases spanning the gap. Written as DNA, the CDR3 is TGTGCCAGCAGTCCCCGGGTCGATGAAAAACTGTTTTTT. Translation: CASSPRVDEKLFF.

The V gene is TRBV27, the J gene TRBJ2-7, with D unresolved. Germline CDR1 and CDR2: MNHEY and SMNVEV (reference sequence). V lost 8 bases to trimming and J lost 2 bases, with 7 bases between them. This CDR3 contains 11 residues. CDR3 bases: TGTGCCAGCGTTGGGGCCTACGAGCAGTACTTC. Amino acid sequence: CASVGAYEQYF.

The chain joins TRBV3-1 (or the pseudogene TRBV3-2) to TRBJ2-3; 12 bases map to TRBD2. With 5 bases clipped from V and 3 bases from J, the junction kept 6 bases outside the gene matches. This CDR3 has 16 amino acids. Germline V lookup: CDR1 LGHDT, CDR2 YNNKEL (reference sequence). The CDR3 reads CASSFQGLAGTDTQYF. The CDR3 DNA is TGTGCCAGCAGCTTTCAAGGACTAGCGGGAACAGATACGCAGTATTTT.

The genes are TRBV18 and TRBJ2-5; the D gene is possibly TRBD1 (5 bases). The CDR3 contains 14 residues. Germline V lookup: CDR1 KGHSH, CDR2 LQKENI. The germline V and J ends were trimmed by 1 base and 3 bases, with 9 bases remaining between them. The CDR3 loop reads CASSPQEGEETQYF. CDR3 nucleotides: TGTGCCAGCTCACCACAGGAAGGGGAAGAGACCCAGTACTTC.